The clone carrying this TCR beta chain was detected ten times or more. The sample originates from a study of early T cells in non-severe SARS-CoV-2 infection. Trimming at V came to 0 bases and at J to 7 bases, leaving 14 bases not matched to a gene. The CDR3 length is 18 residues. Per the germline V gene, CDR1 is SGHNT and CDR2 is YYREEE (reference sequence). Unique molecular identifiers were added to individual cDNA molecules. TCRdb re-called the 5' RACE reads with MiXCR, one entry per CDR3 protein. The table has some 64,000 distinct CDR3 sequences, around 13% seen once; the top ten hold 7.5% to 9%. This TCR was sampled from an adult who was a healthcare worker with PCR-confirmed SARS-CoV-2 infection or an uninfected control (not recorded which). The chain uses TRBV5-4 and TRBJ2-1; 9 bases match TRBD2. Input material: whole blood. The CDR3 DNA follows: TGTGCCAGCAGCTTGGAGGGGTCGACTAGCGGCAGAGGGAATGAGCAGTTCTTC. This sequence encodes CASSLEGSTSGRGNEQFF.